This T cell receptor beta chain was sequenced for a study of T cell responses to AZD1222 COVID-19 vaccine listed by TCRdb under 2021. In the study overall: TCR sequencing covered about 230 trial participants: around 210 given two doses of AZD1222 and about 26 given two doses of MenACWY control vaccine. Trial participants were enrolled by age into subgroups of 18-55, 56-69 and 70-plus years, and around 140, 26 and 57 TCR-sequenced participants, respectively, were included in these subgroups.

Sample time point, as interpreted from the label and publication: baseline before first vaccination. This specimen's treatment or condition label, per the study, means: meningococcal conjugate vaccine given as trial control. Vaccinee samples came from UK trials COV001 and COV002, including a single-blind randomized controlled phase 2/3 trial of AZD1222 (ChAdOx1 nCoV-19) in healthy adults. Trial participant PBMC samples were collected at day 0 and day 28 after the second dose for TCRbeta chain sequencing. Its CDR3 holds 13 amino acids, cysteine through phenylalanine. This entry keeps only the CDR3 DNA: 39 bases, framed from base 1. The germline V gene (reference sequence) specifies SEHNR as CDR1 and FQNEAQ as CDR2. The V and J ends are trimmed by 0 bases and 8 bases, leaving 10 bases between them. The CDR3 regions of human TCRbeta chains were subjected to immunosequencing. Turning to the authors' computational methods: Repertoire TCRs were checked for matches against a reference library of SARS-CoV-2-specific TCRs that had been generated using the MIRA antigen-specificity platform. Breadth was defined as the fraction of unique TCRs that were SARS-CoV-2-associated, and depth was defined as the fraction of total T cells that were SARS-CoV-2-associated. Using the MIRA data, each spike-specific TCR was mapped to the spike region that the TCR reacts to and placed in a CD4 or CD8 class. Log10-transformed breadth and depth values were compared by one-way ANOVA with Sidak's multiple comparisons tests. TCRdb holds this immuneACCESS table with in-frame rearrangements only. Some clones are missing; in checked studies, unresolved V genes explain under half, and the rest has no known cause. V, J and clone size are taken as reported in that table, and D and trimming were inferred from the DNA itself. In this sample the table shows about 100,000 clones, 70% to 90% of which occur a single time. The ten largest clones take up 4% to 5% of the sample.

Broader findings and caveats from the paper: Reportedly, close to half of the unique spike-specific TCRs recognized epitopes lying outside the regions that are mutated in the B.1.351 and B.1.1.7 variants. Conclusions about previously exposed vaccinees were limited because only 5 or 6 AZD1222 recipients were SARS-CoV-2 seropositive at baseline. The vaccine-associated CD4 TCRs covered the entire spike protein, and the dominant responses fell in regions 160-218 and 743-854. After two AZD1222 doses, both the breadth and the depth of spike-specific TCRs were significantly higher than at day 0 and than in MenACWY recipients. Participants were mostly white British, with more females than males. The authors suggested clonal diversity may have been underestimated. Because no day 14 peak-response samples were available, repertoires were characterized only after the peak T cell response. In the small 56-69-year group, the increase in depth fell short of significance, most likely because of low power.

This clone was observed a handful of times. There is no known antigen for this receptor. No per-base quality is available; no much larger clone lies one base away. This sequence originates from an adult in good health. Sequencing was performed on peripheral blood, taken on day 0 of MenACWY control vaccination. The rearranged segments are TRBV7-9 and TRBJ1-1; there is no confident call for the D gene. The DNA sequence is TGTGCCAGCAGCTTAGCTCTACATATGGAAGCTTTCTTT. This gives the protein CASSLALHMEAFF.